This T cell receptor beta chain was retrieved from a study of identical twins. General study findings and limits: Analyses of zero insertions could be partly confounded by invariant MAIT and iNKT cells.

TCRdb itself ran the 5' RACE reads through MiXCR, one entry per CDR3 protein. The sample includes 450,000 or so distinct CDR3 sequences, 20% to 30% of them seen just once. Regarding this clonotype: Its antigen is unidentified.

This CDR3 comprises 17 residues. V lost 5 bases, J lost 2 bases, and 20 bases lay in between. The germline V gene encodes CDR1 SGHVS and CDR2 FQNEAQ. The same sample was also used in a study of T cells expressing NK-cell markers. As that study records: In the group of eight sequenced donors, seven were HCMV-seropositive and one was seronegative.

Material for sequencing was CD4+ T cells sorted from blood. This chain uses TRBV7-8 with TRBJ2-3, with D uncertain. The clonotype was recovered from a woman aged 18 to 35 in good health. In nucleotides, the CDR3 is TGTGCCAGCAGCCTCCTTCTCTACCGACGATTCACAGATACGCAGTATTTT. This gives the protein CASSLLLYRRFTDTQYF. The whole variable domain, remainder taken from reference TRBV7-8 and TRBJ2-3, is GAGVSQSPRYKVAKRGQDVALRCDPISGHVSLFWYQQALGQGPEFLTYFQNEAQLDKSGLPSDRFFAERPEGSVSTLKIQRTQQEDSAVYLCASSLLLYRRFTDTQYFGPGTRLTVL.